Sequencing of this T cell receptor beta chain was carried out in a study of early T cells in non-severe SARS-CoV-2 infection. One entry per CDR3 protein, called by TCRdb with MiXCR from the 5' RACE reads. In the table there are 65,000 to 95,000 distinct CDR3 sequences, 4.5% to 6% of which are singletons. V lost 3 bases to trimming and J lost 8 bases; unmatched junction nucleotides: 5. Per the germline V gene, CDR1 is GTSNPN and CDR2 is SVGIG (reference sequence). The CDR3 is made up of 13 amino acids. In its sample, this clonotype was seen many times. The V and J genes are TRBV30 and TRBJ2-1, with TRBD2 identical over 9 bases. Material: whole blood, obtained at baseline. This TCR was recovered from an adult who was a healthcare worker with PCR-confirmed SARS-CoV-2 infection or an uninfected control (not recorded which). CDR3 sequence: CAWRLRGGDEQFF. Written as DNA, the CDR3 is TGTGCCTGGAGATTGCGGGGGGGCGATGAGCAGTTCTTC.